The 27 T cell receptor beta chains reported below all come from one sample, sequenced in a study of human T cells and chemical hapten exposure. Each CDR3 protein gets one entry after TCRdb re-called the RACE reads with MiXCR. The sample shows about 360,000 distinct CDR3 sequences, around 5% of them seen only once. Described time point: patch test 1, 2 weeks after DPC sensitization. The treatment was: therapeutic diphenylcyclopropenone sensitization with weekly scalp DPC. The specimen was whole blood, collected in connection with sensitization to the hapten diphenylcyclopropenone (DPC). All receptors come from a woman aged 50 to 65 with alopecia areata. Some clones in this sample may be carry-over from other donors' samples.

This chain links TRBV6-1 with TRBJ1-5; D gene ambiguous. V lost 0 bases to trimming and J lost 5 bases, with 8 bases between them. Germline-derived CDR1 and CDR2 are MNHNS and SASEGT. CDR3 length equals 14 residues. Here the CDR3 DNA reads TGTGCCAGCAGTGAAGCCCGGGGAGATCAGCCCCAGCATTTT. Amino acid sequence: CASSEARGDQPQHF.

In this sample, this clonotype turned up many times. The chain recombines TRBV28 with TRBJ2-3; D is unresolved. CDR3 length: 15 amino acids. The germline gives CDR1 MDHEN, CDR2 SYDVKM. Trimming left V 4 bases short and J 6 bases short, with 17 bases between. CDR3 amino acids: CASSYTVMPRDTQYF. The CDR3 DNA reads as TGTGCCAGCAGTTACACGGTCATGCCGAGGGATACGCAGTATTTT.

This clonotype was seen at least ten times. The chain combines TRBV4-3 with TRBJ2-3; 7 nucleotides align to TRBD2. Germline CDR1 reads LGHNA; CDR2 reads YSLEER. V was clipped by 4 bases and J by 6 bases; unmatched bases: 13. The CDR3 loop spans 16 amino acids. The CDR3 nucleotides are TGCGCCAGCAGCCCGACTAGCTCTGGTGTACGGGATACGCAGTATTTT. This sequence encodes CASSPTSSGVRDTQYF.

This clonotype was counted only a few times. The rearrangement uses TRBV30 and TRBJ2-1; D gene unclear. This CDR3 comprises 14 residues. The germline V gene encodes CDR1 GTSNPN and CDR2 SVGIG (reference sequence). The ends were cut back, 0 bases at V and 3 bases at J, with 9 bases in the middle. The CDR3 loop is CAWSVNRNYNEQFF. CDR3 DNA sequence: TGTGCCTGGAGTGTTAATAGGAACTACAATGAGCAGTTCTTC.

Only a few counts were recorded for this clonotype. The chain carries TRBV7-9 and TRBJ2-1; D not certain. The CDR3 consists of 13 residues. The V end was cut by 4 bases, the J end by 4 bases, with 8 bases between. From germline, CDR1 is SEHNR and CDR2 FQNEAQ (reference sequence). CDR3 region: CASSSGQYNEQFF. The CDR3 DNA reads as TGTGCCAGCAGCTCCGGCCAGTACAATGAGCAGTTCTTC.

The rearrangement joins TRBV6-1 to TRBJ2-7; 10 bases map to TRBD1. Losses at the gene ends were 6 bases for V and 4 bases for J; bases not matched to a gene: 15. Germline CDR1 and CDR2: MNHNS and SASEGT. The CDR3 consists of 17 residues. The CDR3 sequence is CASRSERSRDRGYEQYF. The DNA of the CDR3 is TGTGCCAGCAGATCGGAGAGATCCCGGGACAGGGGATACGAGCAGTACTTC.

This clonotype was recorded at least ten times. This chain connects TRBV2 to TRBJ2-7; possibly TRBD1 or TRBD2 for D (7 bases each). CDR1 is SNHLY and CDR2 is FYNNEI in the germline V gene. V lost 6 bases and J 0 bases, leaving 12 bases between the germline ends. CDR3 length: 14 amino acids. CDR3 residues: CASRGGGDSYEQYF. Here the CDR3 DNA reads TGTGCCAGCAGGGGAGGGGGCGACTCCTACGAGCAGTACTTC.

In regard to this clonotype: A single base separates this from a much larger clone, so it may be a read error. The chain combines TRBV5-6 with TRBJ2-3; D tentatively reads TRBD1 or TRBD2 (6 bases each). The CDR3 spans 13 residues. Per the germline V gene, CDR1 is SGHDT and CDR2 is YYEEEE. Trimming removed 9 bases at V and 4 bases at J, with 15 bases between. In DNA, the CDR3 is TGTGCCACACAAGGGGGGAGCGCAGATACGCAGTATTTT. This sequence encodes CATQGGSADTQYF.

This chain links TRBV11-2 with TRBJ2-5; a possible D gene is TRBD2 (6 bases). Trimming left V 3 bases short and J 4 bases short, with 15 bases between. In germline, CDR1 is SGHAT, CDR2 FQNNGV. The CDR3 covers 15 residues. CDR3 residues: CASSLNLAGPETQYF. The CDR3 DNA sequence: TGTGCCAGCAGCTTGAACTTGGCGGGACCAGAGACCCAGTACTTC.

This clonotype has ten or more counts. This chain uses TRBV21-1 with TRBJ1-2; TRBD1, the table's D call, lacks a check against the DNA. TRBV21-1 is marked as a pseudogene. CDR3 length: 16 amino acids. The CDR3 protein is CASSKEAGARNYGYTF. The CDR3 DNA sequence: TGTGCCAGCAGCAAAGAAGCAGGGGCCCGGAACTATGGCTACACCTTC.

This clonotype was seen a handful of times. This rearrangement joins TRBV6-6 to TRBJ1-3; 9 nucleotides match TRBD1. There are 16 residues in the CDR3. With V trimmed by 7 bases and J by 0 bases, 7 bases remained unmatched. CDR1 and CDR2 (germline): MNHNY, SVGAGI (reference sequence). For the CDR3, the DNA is TGTGCCAGCAATCACCCGGGACAGGGCTCTGGAAACACCATATATTTT. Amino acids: CASNHPGQGSGNTIYF.

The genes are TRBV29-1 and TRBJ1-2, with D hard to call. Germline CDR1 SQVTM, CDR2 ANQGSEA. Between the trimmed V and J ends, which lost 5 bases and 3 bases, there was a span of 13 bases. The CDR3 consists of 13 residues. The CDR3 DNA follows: TGCAGCGTTAGGAATTCGGCCGACTATGGCTACACCTTC. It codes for CSVRNSADYGYTF.

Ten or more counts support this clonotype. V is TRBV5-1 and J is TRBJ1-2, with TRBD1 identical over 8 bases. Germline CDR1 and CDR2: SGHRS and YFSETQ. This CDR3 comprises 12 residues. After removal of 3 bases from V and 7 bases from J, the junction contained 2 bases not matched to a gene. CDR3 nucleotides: TGCGCCAGCAGCTCAGGACAGGGTGGCTACACCTTC. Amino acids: CASSSGQGGYTF. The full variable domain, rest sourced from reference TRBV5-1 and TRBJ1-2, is KAGVTQTPRYLIKTRGQQVTLSCSPISGHRSVSWYQQTPGQGLQFLFEYFSETQRNKGNFPGRFSGRQFSNSRSEMNVSTLELGDSALYLCASSSGQGGYTFGSGTRLTVV.

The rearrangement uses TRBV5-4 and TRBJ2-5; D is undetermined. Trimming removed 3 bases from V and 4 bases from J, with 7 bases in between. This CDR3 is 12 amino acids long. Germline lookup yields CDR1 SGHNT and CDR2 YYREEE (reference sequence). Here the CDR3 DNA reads TGTGCCAGCAGCTCCGCCCGAGAGACCCAGTACTTC. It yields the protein CASSSARETQYF.

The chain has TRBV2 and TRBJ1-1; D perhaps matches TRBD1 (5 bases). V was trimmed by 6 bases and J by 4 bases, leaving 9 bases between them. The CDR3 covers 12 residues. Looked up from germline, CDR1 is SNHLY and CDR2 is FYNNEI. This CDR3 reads CASRGEGTEAFF. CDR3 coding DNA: TGTGCCAGCAGGGGGGAGGGCACTGAAGCTTTCTTT. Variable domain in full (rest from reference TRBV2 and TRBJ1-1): EPEVTQTPSHQVTQMGQEVILRCVPISNHLYFYWYRQILGQKVEFLVSFYNNEISEKSEIFDDQFSVERPDGSNFTLKIRSTKLEDSAMYFCASRGEGTEAFFGQGTRLTVV.

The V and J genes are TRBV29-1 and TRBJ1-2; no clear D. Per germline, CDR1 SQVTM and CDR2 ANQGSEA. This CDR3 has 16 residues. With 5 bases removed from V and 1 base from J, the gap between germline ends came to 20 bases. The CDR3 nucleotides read TGCAGCGTTCCTGGCCGGTTGGGTAGCAATAACTATGGCTACACCTTC. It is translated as CSVPGRLGSNNYGYTF.

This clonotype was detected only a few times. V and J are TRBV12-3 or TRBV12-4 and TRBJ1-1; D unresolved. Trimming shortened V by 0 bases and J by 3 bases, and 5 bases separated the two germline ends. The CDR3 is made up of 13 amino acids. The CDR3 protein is CASSLAHHTEAFF. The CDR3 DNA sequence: TGTGCCAGCAGTTTAGCCCACCACACTGAAGCTTTCTTT.

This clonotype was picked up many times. The CDR3 region is CASSVGQSSYEQYF. Written as DNA, the CDR3 is TGTGCCAGCAGCGTAGGTCAGAGCTCCTACGAGCAGTACTTC. The chain carries TRBV9 and TRBJ2-7; D ambiguous. Trimming removed 0 bases at V and 0 bases at J, with 7 bases between. CDR1 SGDLS and CDR2 YYNGEE come from the germline V gene. This CDR3 has 14 amino acids.

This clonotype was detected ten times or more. The DNA for the CDR3 is TGTGCCAGCAACTGGGGGGGAACTGAAGCTTTCTTT. Protein sequence: CASNWGGTEAFF. The J gene is TRBJ1-1, the V gene TRBV5-6, with D perhaps TRBD1 (5 bases). CDR3 length equals 12 residues. CDR1 is SGHDT and CDR2 is YYEEEE in the germline V gene. The V end lost 6 bases, the J end lost 5 bases, and 11 bases lay between the germline ends.

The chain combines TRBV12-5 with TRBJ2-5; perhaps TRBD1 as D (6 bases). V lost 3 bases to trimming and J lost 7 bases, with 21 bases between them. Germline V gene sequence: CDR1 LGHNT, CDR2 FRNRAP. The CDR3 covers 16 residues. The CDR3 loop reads CASGLGDTLTRGTQYF. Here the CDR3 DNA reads TGTGCTAGTGGTTTAGGGGACACCTTAACCCGGGGGACCCAGTACTTC.

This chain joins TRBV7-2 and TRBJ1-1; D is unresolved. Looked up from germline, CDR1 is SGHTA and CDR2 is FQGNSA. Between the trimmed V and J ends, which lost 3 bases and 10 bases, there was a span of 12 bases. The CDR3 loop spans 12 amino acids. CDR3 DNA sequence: TGTGCCAGCAGCTTTTTAGCGTCTGTAGCTTTCTTT. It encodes CASSFLASVAFF.

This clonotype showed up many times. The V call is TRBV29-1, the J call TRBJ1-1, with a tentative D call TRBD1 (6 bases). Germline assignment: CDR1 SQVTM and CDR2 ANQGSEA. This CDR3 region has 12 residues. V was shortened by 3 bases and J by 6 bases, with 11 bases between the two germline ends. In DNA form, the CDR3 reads TGCAGCGTTGATTGGGGGCAGTCTGAAGCTTTCTTT. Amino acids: CSVDWGQSEAFF. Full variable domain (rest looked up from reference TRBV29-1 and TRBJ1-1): SAVISQKPSRDICQRGTSLTIQCQVDSQVTMMFWYRQQPGQSLTLIATANQGSEATYESGFVIDKFPISRPNLTFSTLTVSNMSPEDSSIYLCSVDWGQSEAFFGQGTRLTVV.

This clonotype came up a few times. The CDR3 DNA follows: TGTGCCAGCAGTTCTCCTCCCCTCGAGCAGTACTTC. This gives the protein CASSSPPLEQYF. The chain recombines TRBV12-3 or TRBV12-4 with TRBJ2-7; D is undetermined. CDR3 length equals 12 residues. Trimming removed 4 bases at V and 6 bases at J, with 10 bases between.

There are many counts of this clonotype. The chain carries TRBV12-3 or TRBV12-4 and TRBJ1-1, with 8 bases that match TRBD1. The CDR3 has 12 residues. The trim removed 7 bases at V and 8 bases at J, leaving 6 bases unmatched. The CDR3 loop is CASTPTGGEAFF. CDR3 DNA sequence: TGTGCCAGCACCCCTACAGGGGGAGAAGCTTTCTTT.

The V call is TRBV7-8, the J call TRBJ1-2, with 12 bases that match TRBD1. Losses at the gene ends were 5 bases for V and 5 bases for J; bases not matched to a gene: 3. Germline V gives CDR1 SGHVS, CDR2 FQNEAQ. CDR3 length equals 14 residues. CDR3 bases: TGTGCCAGCAGCGCGGGACAGGGGGCGTATGGCTACACCTTC. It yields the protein CASSAGQGAYGYTF.

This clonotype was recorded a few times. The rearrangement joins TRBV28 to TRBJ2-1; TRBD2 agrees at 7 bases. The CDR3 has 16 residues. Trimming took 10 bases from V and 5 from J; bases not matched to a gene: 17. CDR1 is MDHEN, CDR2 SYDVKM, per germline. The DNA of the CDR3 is TGTGCCATCCGAGAGGCGGCGGGAGATTGGAACAATGAGCAGTTCTTC. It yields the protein CAIREAAGDWNNEQFF.

The DNA of the CDR3 is TGTGCCAGCAGCCAAGATCTAGCGGGCTTTTACAATGAGCAGTTCTTC. It codes for CASSQDLAGFYNEQFF. The gene calls are TRBV4-2 and TRBJ2-1; TRBD2 aligns across 8 bases. The germline V gene encodes CDR1 LGHNA and CDR2 YNFKEQ. V lost 0 bases to trimming and J lost 4 bases; unmatched junction nucleotides: 5. This CDR3 spans 16 amino acids.